These 15 T cell receptor beta chains were all obtained from the same sample, sequenced in a study of blood T cell repertoires in COVID-19. TCRdb keeps only in-frame clones here, not all; method: immunoSEQ multiplex PCR. The repertoire holds tens of thousands of clones, approximately 80% seen once, with 6.3% in the top ten. The specimen was peripheral blood. These receptors came from a man between 65 and 79 years old with COVID-19, enrolled during active disease.

The J gene is TRBJ1-2, the V gene TRBV29-1; D call uncertain. Germline assignment: CDR1 SQVTM and CDR2 ANQGSEA. The CDR3 runs to 12 residues. Between the trimmed V and J ends, which lost 3 bases and 4 bases, there was a span of 9 bases. This CDR3 reads CSVDRGIYGYTF. The CDR3 coding sequence is TGCAGCGTTGACAGAGGGATCTATGGCTACACCTTC.

The J gene is TRBJ2-7, the V gene TRBV27; maybe TRBD1 (5 bases). Germline CDR1 and CDR2: MNHEY and SMNVEV (reference sequence). Between the trimmed V and J ends, which lost 6 bases and 2 bases, there was a span of 23 bases. CDR3 size: 17 residues. Written as DNA, the CDR3 is TGTGCCAGCAGACTGAGATACAGGAGCTACGGTACCTACGAGCAGTACTTC. Translated, it gives CASRLRYRSYGTYEQYF.

V usage is TRBV7-2 and J usage is TRBJ1-2, with 8 bases lining up with TRBD1. CDR3 length: 14 amino acids. V lost 2 bases and J lost 3; bases outside the gene matches: 2. CDR1 and CDR2 from the germline V gene are SGHTA and FQGNSA. CDR3 sequence: CASSLQGADYGYTF. CDR3 nucleotide sequence: TGTGCCAGCAGCTTACAGGGGGCAGACTATGGCTACACCTTC.

This sequence joins TRBV5-1 and TRBJ2-1, with D maybe TRBD2 (6 bases). V lost 3 bases and J lost 6, with 10 bases in between. This CDR3 region has 13 residues. Germline loops: CDR1 SGHRS, CDR2 YFSETQ. The chain's CDR3 is CASSSGLRNEQFF. In DNA, the CDR3 is TGCGCCAGCAGCTCGGGACTGCGCAATGAGCAGTTCTTC.

V and J are TRBV19 and TRBJ1-1; tentatively, D is TRBD1 (6 bases). The CDR3 is made up of 13 amino acids. CDR1 and CDR2 from the germline V gene are LNHDA and SQIVND (reference sequence). Trimming removed 6 bases at V and 4 bases at J, with 12 bases between. CDR3 loop: CASSNRVGTEAFF. The DNA of the CDR3 is TGTGCCAGTAGCAACAGGGTGGGCACTGAAGCTTTCTTT. Based on the CDR3 plus reference TRBV19 and TRBJ1-1, the full variable domain is DGGITQSPKYLFRKEGQNVTLSCEQNLNHDAMYWYRQDPGQGLRLIYYSQIVNDFQKGDIAEGYSVSREKKESFPLTVTSAQKNPTAFYLCASSNRVGTEAFFGQGTRLTVV.

The chain couples TRBV9 to TRBJ2-5, with D perhaps matching TRBD2 (5 bases). The CDR3 spans 13 residues. Germline loops: CDR1 SGDLS, CDR2 YYNGEE. Trimming shortened V by 0 bases and J by 2 bases, and 5 bases separated the two germline ends. The CDR3 nucleotides read TGTGCCAGCAGCGTAGCGGGGCAAGAGACCCAGTACTTC. It translates to CASSVAGQETQYF.

The rearrangement uses TRBV5-1 and TRBJ2-7; possibly TRBD1 for D (6 bases). V lost 2 bases and J lost 5, with 8 bases in between. In germline, CDR1 is SGHRS, CDR2 YFSETQ. This CDR3 is 12 amino acids long. The CDR3 nucleotides read TGCGCCAGCAGCTTTACAGGGAACGAGCAGTACTTC. Its protein is CASSFTGNEQYF.

This sequence joins TRBV7-2 and TRBJ1-2, with D maybe TRBD1 (5 bases). Trimming took off 3 bases at V and 3 bases at J, with 8 bases between the two ends. Germline loops: CDR1 SGHTA, CDR2 FQGNSA. The CDR3 extends over 13 amino acids. The CDR3 reads CASSFTGDYGYTF. The CDR3, as DNA: TGTGCCAGCAGCTTCACAGGCGACTATGGCTACACCTTC.

This clone came up a few times. The chain uses TRBV4-2 and TRBJ2-3; 7 bases map to TRBD2. The CDR3 spans 16 residues. In germline, CDR1 is LGHNA, CDR2 YNFKEQ. The V segment lost 5 bases and the J segment 4 bases; nucleotides outside the gene matches: 12. The CDR3 bases are TGTGCCAGCAGCGTCAAGTTGGGGGGGGTAGCAGATACGCAGTATTTT. Protein product: CASSVKLGGVADTQYF.

The chain recombines TRBV27 with TRBJ1-2; D is unclear. This CDR3 is 13 amino acids long. V shed 11 bases and J shed 2 bases, with 15 bases lying between them. Germline V lookup: CDR1 MNHEY, CDR2 SMNVEV (reference sequence). The chain's CDR3 is CAAAGSSNYGYTF. The CDR3 DNA is TGTGCCGCCGCGGGTTCTTCCAACTATGGCTACACCTTC.

This clone has a count of ten or more. This rearrangement joins TRBV7-9 to TRBJ1-2, with D unresolved. Trimming pared 10 bases from V and 2 bases from J, leaving 17 bases between. The CDR3 has 14 amino acids. Per the germline V gene, CDR1 is SEHNR and CDR2 is FQNEAQ (reference sequence). CDR3 amino acids: CAIFSREPNYGYTF. CDR3 sequence (DNA): TGTGCCATCTTCTCGAGAGAACCCAACTATGGCTACACCTTC.

The sample holds one count of this clone. A far larger clone differs by one base, so this is likely a read error. The V gene is TRBV7-9, the J gene TRBJ2-1; 7 bases map to TRBD1. This CDR3 has 15 residues. Per the germline V gene, CDR1 is SEHNR and CDR2 is FQNEAQ (reference sequence). In DNA form, the CDR3 reads TGTGCCAGCTGCTTGGACGACAGGGACCCTCCTGAGCAGTTCTTC. It is translated as CASCLDDRDPPEQFF. Based on the CDR3 plus reference TRBV7-9 and TRBJ2-1, the full variable domain is DTGVSQNPRHKITKRGQNVTFRCDPISEHNRLYWYRQTLGQGPEFLTYFQNEAQLEKSRLLSDRFSAERPKGSFSTLEIQRTEQGDSAMYLCASCLDDRDPPEQFFGPGTRLTVL.

V usage is TRBV4-1 and J usage is TRBJ2-3, with TRBD2 identical over 13 bases. The CDR3 runs 16 residues. V shed 1 base, J shed 6 bases, and the junction held 4 bases outside the gene matches. Germline-derived CDR1 and CDR2 are MGHRA and YSYEKL. The CDR3: CASSQGLAGGRDTQYF. The CDR3 nucleotides read TGCGCCAGCAGCCAAGGACTAGCGGGGGGCCGGGATACGCAGTATTTT.

The V gene is TRBV30, the J gene TRBJ1-2, with a weak D call TRBD1 (5 bases). This CDR3 is 18 amino acids long. Trimming left V 0 bases short and J 4 bases short, with 24 bases between. The germline CDR1 and CDR2 sequences are GTSNPN and SVGIG (reference sequence). The CDR3 DNA reads TGTGCCTGGAGTGTACGTTTTAGGGGTGGGGCTCCCAGCTATGGCTACACCTTC. Translated, it gives CAWSVRFRGGAPSYGYTF.

The chain combines TRBV3-1 (or the pseudogene TRBV3-2) with TRBJ1-1; no clear D gene. V lost 4 bases and J 1 base, leaving 10 bases between the germline ends. Germline V gene lookup returns CDR1 LGHDT and CDR2 YNNKEL (reference sequence). The CDR3 spans 14 residues. This chain's CDR3 is CASSLARWNTEAFF. Written as DNA, the CDR3 is TGTGCCAGCAGCCTAGCAAGGTGGAACACTGAAGCTTTCTTT.